In its sample, the clone carrying this TCR beta chain was seen a few times. The antigen remains unidentified. It was template switching that added a universal primer site, and there were unique molecular identifiers on the cDNA. TCRdb recomputed calls from the 5' RACE reads with MiXCR, one row per CDR3 protein. This sample has about 100,000 distinct CDR3 sequences, with less than 6.5% found just once. The V gene end was trimmed by 7 bases and the J gene end by 4 bases; junction bases not matched to a gene: 10. Germline values: CDR1 SGHRS, CDR2 YFSETQ. The CDR3 length is 14 residues. The data were taken from a study of identical twins. Study-wide results and limits: Within cord blood, abundant beta clonotypes carried fewer insertions, but memory repertoires showed no such trend. Out-of-frame alpha sequences that twins shared showed excess low generation probability.

The chain combines TRBV5-1 with TRBJ2-7; TRBD1 aligns across 8 bases. The sequence came from a woman in her fifties or sixties in good health. The source material was memory T cells sorted from blood. The CDR3 DNA is TGCGCCAGCCACCCAGGGGGCCCTACATACGAGCAGTACTTC. Amino acids: CASHPGGPTYEQYF.